This entry describes one T cell receptor (beta chain). The study ran its PCR with 60 Vbeta and 13 Jbeta primers. The protocol was immunoSEQ multiplex PCR, while the TCRdb copy is restricted to in-frame clones and leaves out a portion. The repertoire includes roughly 120,000 clones, around 75% of them detected once, and more than 4.5% sits in the top ten. This entry comes from a study of cytomegalovirus exposure and HLA in healthy donors. Germline V gives CDR1 MNHNS, CDR2 SASEGT. The V and J ends lost 6 bases and 10 bases, in that order; junction bases with no gene match: 9. The CDR3 covers 13 residues.

The TCR comes from a man in his 60s in good health and CMV-seropositive. This chain joins TRBV6-1 and TRBJ2-1; 7 bases are a match to TRBD2. Sequencing was carried out using PBMCs. The chain's CDR3 is CASRLDGGSEQFF. The CDR3 DNA reads TGTGCCAGCAGACTAGACGGGGGGAGCGAGCAGTTCTTC.